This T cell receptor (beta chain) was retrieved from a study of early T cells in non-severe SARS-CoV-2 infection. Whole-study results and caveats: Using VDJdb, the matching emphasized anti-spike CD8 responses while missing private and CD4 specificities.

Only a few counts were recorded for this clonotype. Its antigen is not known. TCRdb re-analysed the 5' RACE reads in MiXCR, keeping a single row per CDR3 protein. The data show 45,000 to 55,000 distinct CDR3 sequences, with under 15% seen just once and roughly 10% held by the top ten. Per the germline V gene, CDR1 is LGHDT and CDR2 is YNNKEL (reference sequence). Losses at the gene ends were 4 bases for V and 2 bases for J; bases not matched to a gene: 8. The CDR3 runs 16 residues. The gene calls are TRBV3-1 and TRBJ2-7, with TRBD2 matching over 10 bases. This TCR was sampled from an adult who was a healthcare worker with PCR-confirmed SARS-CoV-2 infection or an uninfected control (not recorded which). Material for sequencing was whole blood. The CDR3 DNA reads TGTGCCAGCAGCCCTAGGACTAGCGGAGGCACCTACGAGCAGTACTTC. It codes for CASSPRTSGGTYEQYF.